The 10 T cell receptor beta chains reported below all come from one sample, sequenced in a study of cytomegalovirus exposure and HLA in healthy donors. The PCR had 60 Vbeta and 13 Jbeta primers. Assay used: immunoSEQ multiplex PCR; TCRdb lists only in-frame clones, some missing. Altogether about 190,000 clones are present, approximately 81% being singletons, with the ten largest covering 0.26%. Material: PBMCs. These TCRs come from a boy aged 5-17 years in good health and CMV-seronegative.

This chain connects TRBV11-2 to TRBJ1-1, with 7 bases identical to TRBD1. V dropped 4 bases and J dropped 4; count of bases not matched to a gene: 3. This CDR3 is 13 amino acids long. Germline CDR1 and CDR2: SGHAT and FQNNGV. The CDR3 spells CASSSQGGTEAFF. DNA for the CDR3: TGTGCCAGCAGCTCCCAGGGGGGCACTGAAGCTTTCTTT.

The chain employs TRBV9 and TRBJ2-3, with D uncertain. The germline gives CDR1 SGDLS, CDR2 YYNGEE. The CDR3 length is 16 residues. The V end lost 0 bases, the J end lost 3 bases, and 14 bases lay between the germline ends. CDR3 amino acids: CASSVGGGGQTDTQYF. The CDR3 DNA reads as TGTGCCAGCAGCGTAGGAGGTGGCGGCCAAACAGATACGCAGTATTTT.

The chain employs TRBV14 and TRBJ2-3, with TRBD2 matching 9 bases. The CDR3 extends over 16 amino acids. The germline V gene encodes CDR1 SGHDN and CDR2 FVKESK. V trimming: 0 bases; J trimming: 9 bases; junction bases outside the gene matches: 10. DNA for the CDR3: TGTGCCAGCAGCCAAGAGAGTCTAGCGGGACGAGAAACGCAGTATTTT. It yields the protein CASSQESLAGRETQYF.

This clone was observed once. The rearrangement uses TRBV6-5 and TRBJ2-7; maybe TRBD1 (6 bases). Deletions cut 5 bases from V and 2 bases from J, with 16 bases between. Germline CDR1 MNHEY, CDR2 SVGAGI. The CDR3 length is 15 residues. CDR3 sequence: CASSQTDSVTYEQYF. The CDR3 region has the DNA TGTGCCAGCAGTCAAACGGACAGTGTGACCTACGAGCAGTACTTC.

J is TRBJ1-1 and V is TRBV30; 8 nucleotides align to TRBD1. This CDR3 is built from 15 residues. Germline loops: CDR1 GTSNPN, CDR2 SVGIG (reference sequence). Trimming took 4 bases from V and 3 from J; bases not matched to a gene: 10. The CDR3, as DNA: TGTGCCTGGATAAGAGAGGACAGGGTGGACACTGAAGCTTTCTTT. Residues: CAWIREDRVDTEAFF.

The chain employs TRBV5-1 and TRBJ2-5, with TRBD2 matching 9 bases. V gave up 3 bases and J gave up 5 bases; unmatched junction bases: 8. The V gene's germline CDR1 is SGHRS and CDR2 YFSETQ. The CDR3 totals 15 residues. The CDR3 DNA reads as TGCGCCAGCAGCTCTGTGGGGACTAGCCCGGAGACCCAGTACTTC. Translation gives CASSSVGTSPETQYF. The full variable domain, its missing parts supplied by reference TRBV5-1 and TRBJ2-5, is KAGVTQTPRYLIKTRGQQVTLSCSPISGHRSVSWYQQTPGQGLQFLFEYFSETQRNKGNFPGRFSGRQFSNSRSEMNVSTLELGDSALYLCASSSVGTSPETQYFGPGTRLLVL.

The chain uses TRBV2 and TRBJ1-1; D call uncertain. Trimming left V 8 bases short and J 4 bases short, with 14 bases between. Per germline, CDR1 SNHLY and CDR2 FYNNEI. CDR3 size: 13 residues. The CDR3 region has the DNA TGTGCCAGCTCAAACGGGGTTCGCACTGAAGCTTTCTTT. Translation: CASSNGVRTEAFF.

This chain joins TRBV7-8 and TRBJ2-5; 15 nucleotides match TRBD2. The CDR3 loop spans 17 amino acids. The trim removed 3 bases at V and 3 bases at J, leaving 5 bases unmatched. The germline V gene encodes CDR1 SGHVS and CDR2 FQNEAQ. Here the CDR3 reads CASSLSRTSGREETQYF. The CDR3 DNA follows: TGTGCCAGCAGCTTGTCCCGGACTAGCGGGAGGGAAGAGACCCAGTACTTC.

The CDR3 sequence is CAWSRTSGGDFLKTQYF. The CDR3 region has the DNA TGTGCCTGGAGTCGGACTAGCGGGGGGGATTTCCTCAAGACCCAGTACTTC. This chain uses TRBV30 with TRBJ2-5, with TRBD2 identical over 15 bases. Germline assignment: CDR1 GTSNPN and CDR2 SVGIG (reference sequence). V was pared by 2 bases and J by 6 bases, with 10 bases of the junction left unmatched. The CDR3 is 17 amino acids. The whole variable domain, filled in from reference TRBV30 and TRBJ2-5, reads SQTIHQWPATLVQPVGSPLSLECTVEGTSNPNLYWYRQAAGRGLQLLFYSVGIGQISSEVPQNLSASRPQDRQFILSSKKLLLSDSGFYLCAWSRTSGGDFLKTQYFGPGTRLLVL.

The V call is TRBV25-1, the J call TRBJ2-6; 7 bases line up with TRBD1. The CDR3 is made up of 13 amino acids. Trimming removed 8 bases from V and 6 bases from J; junction bases left unmatched: 4. The V gene's germline CDR1 is MGHDK and CDR2 SYGVNS. The CDR3 loop reads CASGTGEANVLTF. CDR3 nucleotide sequence: TGTGCCAGCGGAACAGGGGAGGCCAACGTCCTGACTTTC.